One sample yielded the 23 T cell receptor beta chains listed below, sequenced in a study of cytomegalovirus exposure and HLA in healthy donors. The PCR made use of 60 Vbeta and 13 Jbeta primers. Data came from immunoSEQ multiplex PCR; TCRdb stores just in-frame clones and leaves some out. The table lists 95,000 to 110,000 clones, around 80% of them singletons, with approximately 10% in the top ten. The specimen was PBMCs. All receptors derive from a woman aged 18-29 years in good health and CMV-seropositive.

The rearrangement uses TRBV9 and TRBJ1-3; tentatively, D is TRBD1 (5 bases). The CDR3 runs 16 residues. The germline V gene has CDR1 SGDLS and CDR2 YYNGEE. Trimming cost V 0 bases and J 0 bases, with 10 bases left between them. The CDR3 region has the DNA TGTGCCAGCAGCGTAGAGGAGGGGTACTCTGGAAACACCATATATTTT. Translated, it gives CASSVEEGYSGNTIYF.

The count of this clone is one. This chain links TRBV9 with TRBJ1-2; no clear D gene. This CDR3 comprises 14 residues. Germline V gene sequence: CDR1 SGDLS, CDR2 YYNGEE. Trimming removed 1 base from V and 4 bases from J, with 11 bases in between. The CDR3 nucleotides are TGTGCCAGCAGCGTATTAGCTGCGAGCTATGGCTACACCTTC. It translates to CASSVLAASYGYTF.

V and J are TRBV18 and TRBJ2-2; 10 positions agree with TRBD2. CDR1 and CDR2 (germline): KGHSH, LQKENI. This CDR3 spans 16 amino acids. V lost 2 bases, J lost 2 bases, and 2 bases stayed unmatched. The CDR3 DNA is TGTGCCAGCTCACCAGCTAGCGGGAGAAACACCGGGGAGCTGTTTTTT. Protein sequence: CASSPASGRNTGELFF.

The rearrangement links TRBV2 to TRBJ2-7, with TRBD2 as a possible D gene (5 bases). V was pared by 7 bases and J by 1 base, with 17 bases between. The CDR3 runs 15 residues. Germline lookup yields CDR1 SNHLY and CDR2 FYNNEI. The CDR3 sequence: CASTERGRSSYEQYF. As DNA, the CDR3 is TGTGCCAGCACAGAACGGGGTCGGAGTTCCTACGAGCAGTACTTC.

The chain joins TRBV11-2 to TRBJ2-5; 8 bases agree with TRBD2. Trimming took 4 bases from V and 1 from J; bases not matched to a gene: 8. The CDR3 consists of 16 residues. Germline loops: CDR1 SGHAT, CDR2 FQNNGV. The CDR3 region is CASSSKSTSGQETQYF. In DNA, the CDR3 is TGTGCCAGCAGCTCTAAAAGCACTAGCGGCCAAGAGACCCAGTACTTC.

The V call is TRBV30, the J call TRBJ2-1; TRBD2 agrees at 11 bases. Germline assignment: CDR1 GTSNPN and CDR2 SVGIG (reference sequence). V trimming: 1 base; J trimming: 9 bases; junction bases outside the gene matches: 8. The CDR3 sequence is 15 residues long. The CDR3 nucleotides read TGTGCCTGGAGTGGGACTAGCGGGCGTATTAGTGAGCAGTTCTTC. Residues: CAWSGTSGRISEQFF.

The chain recombines TRBV5-6 with TRBJ2-5; 16 bases are shared with TRBD2. The junction had 3 bases not matched to a gene; V was cut back by 0 bases and J by 4 bases. The germline V gene has CDR1 SGHDT and CDR2 YYEEEE. This CDR3 is 17 amino acids long. CDR3 amino acids: CASSLVGTSGRGETQYF. DNA of the CDR3: TGTGCCAGCAGCTTGGTGGGGACTAGCGGGAGGGGAGAGACCCAGTACTTC.

The chain uses TRBV2 and TRBJ1-5, with 7 positions matching TRBD1. This CDR3 is 14 amino acids long. Germline values: CDR1 SNHLY, CDR2 FYNNEI. Losses at the gene ends were 5 bases for V and 0 bases for J; bases not matched to a gene: 1. CDR3 DNA sequence: TGTGCCAGCAGTCCAGGGGGTAGCAATCAGCCCCAGCATTTT. Translating it yields CASSPGGSNQPQHF.

This chain joins TRBV28 and TRBJ2-5; 9 bases are a match to TRBD1. Germline assignment: CDR1 MDHEN and CDR2 SYDVKM. The CDR3 loop spans 14 amino acids. V dropped 5 bases and J dropped 4; count of bases not matched to a gene: 5. The DNA for the CDR3 is TGTGCCAGCAGTATAACAGGGGGCGTAGAGACCCAGTACTTC. It translates to CASSITGGVETQYF.

V and J are TRBV11-2 and TRBJ1-3; TRBD1 agrees at 10 bases. V gave up 9 bases and J gave up 3 bases; unmatched junction bases: 11. Germline lookup yields CDR1 SGHAT and CDR2 FQNNGV. This CDR3 contains 16 residues. DNA for the CDR3: TGTGCCAGTGCTGGAGCCGGGACAGGGGTTGGAAACACCATATATTTT. Translation gives CASAGAGTGVGNTIYF.

The rearrangement joins TRBV9 to TRBJ1-3; unclear D gene. The CDR3 spans 15 residues. V was shortened by 0 bases and J by 0 bases, with 7 bases between the two germline ends. Germline V gene lookup returns CDR1 SGDLS and CDR2 YYNGEE. CDR3 protein: CASSVAGSSGNTIYF. CDR3 sequence (DNA): TGTGCCAGCAGCGTAGCGGGGAGCTCTGGAAACACCATATATTTT.

J is TRBJ2-2 and V is TRBV5-1; TRBD1 might be the D (7 bases). V gave up 9 bases and J gave up 4 bases, with 19 bases separating them. This CDR3 is 15 amino acids long. Germline lookup yields CDR1 SGHRS and CDR2 YFSETQ. Written as DNA, the CDR3 is TGCGCCACCTCGCCGGCGGGGACAGCCACCGGGGAGCTGTTTTTT. Translation: CATSPAGTATGELFF.

This sequence joins TRBV2 and TRBJ1-2; 8 bases match TRBD1. Germline loops: CDR1 SNHLY, CDR2 FYNNEI. The J segment lost 8 bases and the V segment lost 6 bases, leaving 11 bases of the junction unmatched. The CDR3 length is 14 residues. CDR3 coding DNA: TGTGCCAGCAGAAGGGACAGGAATCTTTCAGGCTACACCTTC. This gives the protein CASRRDRNLSGYTF. Combining the CDR3 with reference TRBV2 and TRBJ1-2 gives the whole variable domain EPEVTQTPSHQVTQMGQEVILRCVPISNHLYFYWYRQILGQKVEFLVSFYNNEISEKSEIFDDQFSVERPDGSNFTLKIRSTKLEDSAMYFCASRRDRNLSGYTFGSGTRLTVV.

The chain employs TRBV7-3 and TRBJ1-1, with 8 bases identical to TRBD1. With V trimmed by 5 bases and J by 5 bases, 7 bases remained unmatched. Germline V lookup: CDR1 SGHTA, CDR2 FQGTGA. The CDR3 totals 14 residues. The CDR3 reads CASSRTGGRTEAFF. The CDR3 nucleotides read TGTGCCAGCAGCCGAACAGGGGGAAGGACTGAAGCTTTCTTT.

The chain uses TRBV7-2 and TRBJ2-1; a possible D gene is TRBD2 (6 bases). The CDR3 contains 11 residues. The germline V gene has CDR1 SGHTA and CDR2 FQGNSA. The V end was cut by 5 bases, the J end by 11 bases, with 10 bases between. In nucleotides, the CDR3 is TGTGCCAGCAGCCTGACTAGTAAGCAGTTCTTC. This codes for CASSLTSKQFF.

CDR3 in DNA: TGCAGCGTTGAAGTTACAGGGGGATACACCGGGGAGCTGTTTTTT. Translated: CSVEVTGGYTGELFF. The V gene is TRBV29-1, the J gene TRBJ2-2, with 8 bases identical to TRBD1. This CDR3 has 15 amino acids. Germline loops: CDR1 SQVTM, CDR2 ANQGSEA. V was clipped by 1 base and J by 3 bases; unmatched bases: 4.

This chain links TRBV27 with TRBJ2-7; D is unclear. Trimming shortened V by 3 bases and J by 9 bases, and 18 bases separated the two germline ends. Germline CDR1 MNHEY, CDR2 SMNVEV (reference sequence). The CDR3 totals 14 residues. The CDR3 reads CASSLRPDSVWQYF. The DNA of the CDR3 is TGTGCCAGCAGTTTGCGGCCAGATTCGGTATGGCAGTACTTC.

The rearrangement uses TRBV19 and TRBJ1-6, with D unresolved. Germline V gene lookup returns CDR1 LNHDA and CDR2 SQIVND (reference sequence). The CDR3 runs 12 residues. V was pared by 7 bases and J by 11 bases, with 12 bases between. DNA of the CDR3: TGTGCCAGTACCATAGGACTAACACCCCTCCACTTT. It yields the protein CASTIGLTPLHF.

The chain combines TRBV30 with TRBJ1-1; D is possibly TRBD1 (5 bases). The CDR3 covers 12 residues. Germline V gene sequence: CDR1 GTSNPN, CDR2 SVGIG (reference sequence). Trimming cost V 2 bases and J 1 base, with 5 bases left between them. The CDR3 nucleotides read TGTGCCTGGAGTCAGGGGAACACTGAAGCTTTCTTT. Its translation: CAWSQGNTEAFF.

This sequence joins TRBV10-3 and TRBJ2-7; the D gene is possibly TRBD1 (5 bases). CDR3 length: 14 amino acids. The V and J ends lost 3 bases and 2 bases respectively, with 11 bases between them. Per germline, CDR1 ENHRY and CDR2 SYGVKD. The CDR3 reads CAISEGRAPYEQYF. In DNA, the CDR3 is TGTGCCATCAGTGAAGGCAGGGCTCCCTACGAGCAGTACTTC.

The J gene is TRBJ2-7, the V gene TRBV10-1; 7 bases agree with TRBD2. V shed 4 bases and J 0 bases; nucleotides not matched to a gene: 3. Germline loops: CDR1 WNHNN, CDR2 SYGVQD (reference sequence). This CDR3 region has 14 residues. CDR3 protein: CASSAERGSYEQYF. CDR3 nucleotide sequence: TGCGCCAGCAGTGCAGAGCGGGGCTCCTACGAGCAGTACTTC.

This clone appeared once. The V gene is TRBV29-1, the J gene TRBJ2-1; 9 nucleotides agree with TRBD2. The CDR3 loop spans 16 amino acids. CDR1 and CDR2 (germline): SQVTM, ANQGSEA. The V gene end was trimmed by 5 bases and the J gene end by 8 bases; junction bases not matched to a gene: 16. CDR3: CSVTEGLSGRRYEQFF. The DNA for the CDR3 is TGCAGCGTTACTGAGGGACTTAGCGGGAGAAGGTATGAGCAGTTCTTC.

In its sample, this clone was seen once. This chain links TRBV13 with TRBJ2-7; TRBD2 matches 12 bases. CDR1 and CDR2 from the germline V gene are PRHDT and FYEKMQ (reference sequence). J was trimmed by 2 bases and V by 5 bases; bases with no gene match: 13. This CDR3 region has 18 residues. The CDR3 region has the DNA TGTGCCAGCAGCCCGCCGGGGGGGCTAGCGGGGGGGCCCTACGAGCAGTACTTC. It encodes CASSPPGGLAGGPYEQYF.